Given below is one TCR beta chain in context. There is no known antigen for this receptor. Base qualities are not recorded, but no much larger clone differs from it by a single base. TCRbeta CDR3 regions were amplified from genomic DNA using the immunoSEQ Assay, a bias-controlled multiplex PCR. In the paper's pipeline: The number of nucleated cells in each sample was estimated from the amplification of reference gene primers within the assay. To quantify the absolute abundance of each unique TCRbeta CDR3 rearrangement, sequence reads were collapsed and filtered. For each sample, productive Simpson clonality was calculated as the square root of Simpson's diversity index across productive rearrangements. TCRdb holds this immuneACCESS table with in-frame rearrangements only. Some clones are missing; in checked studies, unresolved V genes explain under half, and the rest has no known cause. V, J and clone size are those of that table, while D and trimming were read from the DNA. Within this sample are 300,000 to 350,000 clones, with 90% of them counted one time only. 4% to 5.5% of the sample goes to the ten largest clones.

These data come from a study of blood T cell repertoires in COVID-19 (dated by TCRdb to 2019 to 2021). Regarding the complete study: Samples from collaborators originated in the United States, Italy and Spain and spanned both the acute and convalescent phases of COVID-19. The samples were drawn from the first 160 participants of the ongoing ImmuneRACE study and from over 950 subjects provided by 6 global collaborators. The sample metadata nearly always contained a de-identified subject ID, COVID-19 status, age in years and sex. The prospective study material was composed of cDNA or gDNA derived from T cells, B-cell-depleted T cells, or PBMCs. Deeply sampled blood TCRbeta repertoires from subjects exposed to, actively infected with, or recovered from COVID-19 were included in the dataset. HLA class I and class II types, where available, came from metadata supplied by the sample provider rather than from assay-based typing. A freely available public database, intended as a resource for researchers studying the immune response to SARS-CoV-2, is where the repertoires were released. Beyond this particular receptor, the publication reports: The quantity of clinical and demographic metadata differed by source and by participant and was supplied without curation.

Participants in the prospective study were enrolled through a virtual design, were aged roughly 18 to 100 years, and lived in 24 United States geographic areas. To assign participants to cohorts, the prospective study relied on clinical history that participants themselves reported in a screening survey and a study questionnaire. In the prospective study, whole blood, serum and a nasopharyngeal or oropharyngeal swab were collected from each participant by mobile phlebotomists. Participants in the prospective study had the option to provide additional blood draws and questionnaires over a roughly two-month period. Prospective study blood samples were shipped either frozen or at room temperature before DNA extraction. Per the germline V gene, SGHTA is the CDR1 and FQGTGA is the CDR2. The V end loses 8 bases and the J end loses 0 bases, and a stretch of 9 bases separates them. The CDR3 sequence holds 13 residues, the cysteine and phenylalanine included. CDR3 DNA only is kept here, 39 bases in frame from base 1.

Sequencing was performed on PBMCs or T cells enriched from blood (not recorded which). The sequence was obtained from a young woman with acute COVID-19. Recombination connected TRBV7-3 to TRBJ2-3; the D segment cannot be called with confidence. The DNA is TGTGCCAGCTCCAGTGCTAGCACAGATACGCAGTATTTT. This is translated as CASSSASTDTQYF.